This TCR beta chain comes out of a study of blood T cells in healthy people across ages. Findings of the study overall: Diversity was higher, and naive CD4+ cells more numerous, in long-lived donors than in aged donors.

PCR was performed a second time for about 7 to 12 cycles using a sample-barcoded 5' primer and a J-beta primer mix. MiXCR, run by TCRdb on the 5' RACE reads, gives a single entry per CDR3 protein. The sample lists roughly 700,000 distinct CDR3 sequences, 25% occurring once. Unmatched junction bases numbered 11, after V lost 6 bases and J lost 7 bases. Germline lookup yields CDR1 SEHNR and CDR2 FQNEAQ (reference sequence). The length of the CDR3 is 16 residues. Points on this clonotype: The antigen remains unidentified.

This sample was shared with a second study, whose subject was T cells of mothers and their children. That publication notes: Slightly, though not significantly, more overlap was seen in related than in unrelated mother-child pairs.

Sequenced input: blood. The TCR was taken from a boy aged 5-17 years in good health. The chain carries TRBV7-9 and TRBJ2-7; TRBD2 agrees at 14 bases. CDR3 sequence (DNA): TGTGCCAGCAGACCACCGGGACTAGCGGGAGTAAGGGAGCAGTACTTC. Amino acids: CASRPPGLAGVREQYF.